This paragraph covers one T cell receptor (beta chain) sequence. This sample is part of a study of blood T cell repertoires in COVID-19. Turning to the study itself: Donors in the United States, Italy and Spain gave samples during acute or convalescent COVID-19. Sample material is recorded as cDNA or gDNA derived from T cells, B-cell-depleted T cells, or PBMCs.

The CDR3 consists of 15 residues. Germline assignment: CDR1 SGDLS and CDR2 YYNGEE. V was shortened by 4 bases and J by 0 bases, with 11 bases between the two germline ends. Per the authors' pipeline: Reference gene primer amplification yielded estimated nucleated cell counts. Produced via immunoSEQ multiplex PCR; TCRdb's table is partial and in-frame only. V, J and clone size were drawn from that table, and D and trimming were deduced from the DNA. The data show about 100,000 clones, 87% seen once. The sequence derives from a young woman with acute or convalescent COVID-19. Input material: peripheral blood. V is TRBV9 and J is TRBJ2-1; perhaps TRBD2 as D (7 bases). The DNA of the CDR3 is TGTGCCAGCAGCCTTGGGGGGGCCTCCTACAATGAGCAGTTCTTC. Its protein product is CASSLGGASYNEQFF. Together with reference TRBV9 and TRBJ2-1, the CDR3 gives the full variable domain: DSGVTQTPKHLITATGQRVTLRCSPRSGDLSVYWYQQSLDQGLQFLIQYYNGEERAKGNILERFSAQQFPDLHSELNLSSLELGDSALYFCASSLGGASYNEQFFGPGTRLTVL.